The following is a T cell receptor (beta chain) sequence with its context. Other DNA sequences in the same sample also yield this CDR3. The method was immunoSEQ multiplex PCR; TCRdb's version includes in-frame clones alone and lacks a portion of them. The sample records under 300,000 clones, roughly 87% being singletons. These data originate in a study of blood T cell repertoires in COVID-19. CDR1 is LNHDA and CDR2 is SQIVND in the germline V gene (reference sequence). This CDR3 is built from 11 residues. V lost 6 bases and J lost 1, with 3 bases in between. V is TRBV19 and J is TRBJ1-1; D is unresolved. The sequence derives from a woman aged 25 to 45 with acute COVID-19. The sample comprised PBMCs or T cells enriched from blood (not recorded which). CDR3 DNA sequence: TGTGCCAGTAGGAGGAACACTGAAGCTTTCTTT. It encodes CASRRNTEAFF.